The 21 T cell receptor beta chains below all came from one sample that was sequenced in a study of human T cells and chemical hapten exposure. As for time point: pre-sensitization, week 0. Treatment in this sample: therapeutic diphenylcyclopropenone sensitization with weekly scalp DPC. TCRdb processed the RACE reads anew with MiXCR; each CDR3 protein has one entry. The repertoire has more than 150,000 distinct CDR3 sequences, nearly 30% of them found once; the top ten carry roughly 3%. The specimen was whole blood, collected in connection with sensitization to the hapten diphenylcyclopropenone (DPC). These receptor sequences come from a woman between 25 and 40 years old with alopecia areata. Some clones in this sample may be carry-over from other donors' samples.

The rearrangement joins TRBV6-1 to TRBJ2-3, with TRBD2 identical over 8 bases. The germline V gene encodes CDR1 MNHNS and CDR2 SASEGT. The trim removed 7 bases at V and 3 bases at J, leaving 6 bases unmatched. There are 14 residues in the CDR3. The CDR3 DNA sequence: TGTGCCAGCAATTCGGGGGGGCGGACAGATACGCAGTATTTT. The encoded protein is CASNSGGRTDTQYF.

The CDR3 coding sequence is TGTGCCAGCAGATCCCCGGACAGGGGCAATCAGCCCCAGCATTTT. This gives the protein CASRSPDRGNQPQHF. The V call is TRBV28, the J call TRBJ1-5, with 8 bases fitting TRBD1. This CDR3 has 15 amino acids. V lost 6 bases, J lost 2 bases, and 6 bases stayed unmatched. Germline V gene sequence: CDR1 MDHEN, CDR2 SYDVKM.

This rearrangement joins TRBV28 to TRBJ2-3; 8 bases fit TRBD2. The CDR3 runs to 15 residues. The germline CDR1 and CDR2 sequences are MDHEN and SYDVKM. Unmatched junction bases numbered 6, after V lost 3 bases and J lost 4 bases. The CDR3 nucleotides are TGTGCCAGCAGTTTCACGGGAGGGTTGGCAGATACGCAGTATTTT. This codes for CASSFTGGLADTQYF.

The chain recombines TRBV28 with TRBJ1-1, with 7 nucleotides matching TRBD1. The V gene's germline CDR1 is MDHEN and CDR2 SYDVKM. The CDR3 sequence is 14 residues long. After removal of 6 bases from V and 8 bases from J, the junction contained 12 bases not matched to a gene. The CDR3 sequence: CASSPGTVLSEAFF. CDR3 nucleotides: TGTGCCAGCAGCCCCGGGACAGTTCTATCGGAAGCTTTCTTT.

This rearrangement joins TRBV5-1 to TRBJ1-6; 7 bases are a match to TRBD1. After removal of 0 bases from V and 7 bases from J, the junction contained 4 bases not matched to a gene. Germline V gene lookup returns CDR1 SGHRS and CDR2 YFSETQ. The CDR3 contains 15 residues. Here the CDR3 reads CASSLEGTVNSPLHF. The CDR3 DNA sequence: TGCGCCAGCAGCTTGGAGGGGACAGTCAATTCACCCCTCCACTTT.

This clonotype was observed a few times. CDR3 in DNA: TGTGCCAGCAGCTTAAGACAGACGAAAGAGACCCAGTACTTC. It codes for CASSLRQTKETQYF. The chain has TRBV7-2 and TRBJ2-5; possibly TRBD1 for D (5 bases). The germline gives CDR1 SGHTA, CDR2 FQGNSA. The V and J ends lost 2 bases and 3 bases respectively, with 10 bases between them. The CDR3 has 14 amino acids.

The chain carries TRBV12-3 or TRBV12-4 and TRBJ2-3; a weak D match, TRBD2 (6 bases). V lost 4 bases and J lost 10, with 12 bases in between. This CDR3 has 12 amino acids. CDR3: CASSSTSDAQYF. Written as DNA, the CDR3 is TGTGCCAGCAGTTCGACTAGTGACGCGCAGTATTTT.

The chain combines TRBV4-3 with TRBJ2-2, with D uncertain. CDR1 is LGHNA and CDR2 is YSLEER in the germline V gene. CDR3 length equals 14 residues. Trimming shortened V by 1 base and J by 1 base, and 4 bases separated the two germline ends. CDR3 coding DNA: TGCGCCAGCAGCCAAGTTCGGAACACCGGGGAGCTGTTTTTT. Its protein product is CASSQVRNTGELFF.

The V and J genes are TRBV10-3 and TRBJ2-1; 8 nucleotides line up with TRBD1. The CDR3 covers 15 residues. J gave up 6 bases and V 3 bases, and 7 bases lay outside the gene matches. From germline, CDR1 is ENHRY and CDR2 SYGVKD. CDR3 in amino acids: CAISERTGIGNEQFF. Here the CDR3 DNA reads TGTGCCATCAGTGAACGGACAGGGATCGGCAATGAGCAGTTCTTC.

The V gene is TRBV4-2, the J gene TRBJ1-3, with D unclear. CDR1 is LGHNA and CDR2 is YNFKEQ in the germline V gene. The CDR3 loop spans 14 amino acids. Trimming took off 7 bases at V and 0 bases at J, with 10 bases between the two ends. The CDR3 region is CASMDQSSGNTIYF. CDR3 nucleotide sequence: TGTGCCAGCATGGACCAGAGCTCTGGAAACACCATATATTTT.

In this sample, this clonotype turned up a few times. V usage is TRBV28 and J usage is TRBJ1-3; 7 bases align to TRBD1. V lost 5 bases, J lost 0 bases, and 7 bases stayed unmatched. In germline, CDR1 is MDHEN, CDR2 SYDVKM. CDR3 length equals 16 residues. The CDR3 here is CASSPRTGVSGNTIYF. CDR3 nucleotide sequence: TGTGCCAGCAGTCCCCGGACAGGAGTCTCTGGAAACACCATATATTTT.

This clonotype has more than one count but fewer than ten. The chain uses TRBV29-1 and TRBJ2-3, with 7 bases fitting TRBD1. The CDR3 is made up of 15 amino acids. Germline V gene sequence: CDR1 SQVTM, CDR2 ANQGSEA. The J segment lost 0 bases and the V segment lost 6 bases, leaving 9 bases of the junction unmatched. CDR3 nucleotide sequence: TGCAGCGTCACAGCAACGACAGGGAGCACAGATACGCAGTATTTT. Amino acid sequence: CSVTATTGSTDTQYF.

This chain connects TRBV7-2 to TRBJ2-5; D ambiguous. Trimming took 1 base from V and 2 from J, leaving 8 bases between them. The CDR3 is 14 residues long. Per the germline V gene, CDR1 is SGHTA and CDR2 is FQGNSA. The CDR3 DNA reads TGTGCCAGCAGCTTAGGGGCAGGACAAGAGACCCAGTACTTC. Translation: CASSLGAGQETQYF.

The genes are TRBV29-1 and TRBJ2-4; unclear D gene. The CDR3 contains 14 residues. The V and J ends lost 5 bases and 0 bases respectively, with 11 bases between them. Germline-derived CDR1 and CDR2 are SQVTM and ANQGSEA. The chain's CDR3 is CSVIDKLAKNIQYF. CDR3 nucleotides: TGCAGCGTTATCGACAAACTAGCCAAAAACATTCAGTACTTC. Together with reference TRBV29-1 and TRBJ2-4, the CDR3 gives the full variable domain: SAVISQKPSRDICQRGTSLTIQCQVDSQVTMMFWYRQQPGQSLTLIATANQGSEATYESGFVIDKFPISRPNLTFSTLTVSNMSPEDSSIYLCSVIDKLAKNIQYFGAGTRLSVL.

This clonotype occurred once. The chain uses TRBV18 and TRBJ2-7; possible D gene TRBD1, 6 bases. This CDR3 spans 14 amino acids. V was cut by 5 bases and J by 0 bases, with 11 bases left in between. Looked up from germline, CDR1 is KGHSH and CDR2 is LQKENI. DNA for the CDR3: TGTGCCAGCTCAGCCCAGGGGAGCTCCTACGAGCAGTACTTC. Its protein is CASSAQGSSYEQYF.

The chain carries TRBV7-9 and TRBJ1-5; a possible D gene is TRBD1 (6 bases). V was clipped by 4 bases and J by 7 bases, with 17 bases between them. CDR3 length: 15 amino acids. Per the germline V gene, CDR1 is SEHNR and CDR2 is FQNEAQ (reference sequence). The CDR3 protein is CASSWGLDAGQPQHF. CDR3 in DNA: TGTGCCAGCAGCTGGGGGCTTGATGCTGGGCAGCCCCAGCATTTT.

The gene calls are TRBV15 and TRBJ1-1, with D possibly TRBD1 on 5 matching bases. This CDR3 contains 15 residues. Germline V gives CDR1 LNHNV, CDR2 YYDKDF (reference sequence). Between the trimmed V and J ends, which lost 1 base and 5 bases, there was a span of 14 bases. DNA of the CDR3: TGTGCCACCAGCAGAGCGCTTGGGGGAGGGACTGAAGCTTTCTTT. The encoded protein is CATSRALGGGTEAFF.

The rearrangement links TRBV5-1 to TRBJ1-2, with 8 bases matching TRBD1. CDR3 length: 15 residues. The V gene end was trimmed by 3 bases and the J gene end by 2 bases; junction bases not matched to a gene: 6. Germline V gives CDR1 SGHRS, CDR2 YFSETQ. CDR3 protein: CASSSRQGPNYGYTF. CDR3 nucleotides: TGCGCCAGCAGCTCTCGACAGGGGCCCAACTATGGCTACACCTTC.

This clonotype was detected only a few times. V and J are TRBV6-2 or TRBV6-3 and TRBJ2-1, with a weak D call TRBD1 (5 bases). Trimming pared 9 bases from V and 5 bases from J, leaving 14 bases between. This CDR3 spans 13 amino acids. The germline CDR1 and CDR2 sequences are MNHEY and SVGEGT. DNA of the CDR3: TGTGCCAGTGGACATCGTCTAAACAATGAGCAGTTCTTC. Its translation: CASGHRLNNEQFF.

The chain is built from TRBV6-2 or TRBV6-3 and TRBJ2-1; D is undetermined. The germline V and J ends were trimmed by 4 bases and 5 bases, with 6 bases remaining between them. The CDR3 runs 12 residues. The germline CDR1 and CDR2 sequences are MNHEY and SVGEGT. The CDR3 reads CASSWTDNEQFF. CDR3 bases: TGTGCCAGCAGTTGGACGGACAATGAGCAGTTCTTC.

The chain links TRBV5-1 to TRBJ2-3, with D perhaps matching TRBD2 (6 bases). The V gene lost 0 bases and the J gene lost 4 bases, with 9 bases spanning the gap. The CDR3 covers 14 residues. Per germline, CDR1 SGHRS and CDR2 YFSETQ. The CDR3 region has the DNA TGCGCCAGCAGCTTGGGGGGACTTTCAGATACGCAGTATTTT. This encodes CASSLGGLSDTQYF.